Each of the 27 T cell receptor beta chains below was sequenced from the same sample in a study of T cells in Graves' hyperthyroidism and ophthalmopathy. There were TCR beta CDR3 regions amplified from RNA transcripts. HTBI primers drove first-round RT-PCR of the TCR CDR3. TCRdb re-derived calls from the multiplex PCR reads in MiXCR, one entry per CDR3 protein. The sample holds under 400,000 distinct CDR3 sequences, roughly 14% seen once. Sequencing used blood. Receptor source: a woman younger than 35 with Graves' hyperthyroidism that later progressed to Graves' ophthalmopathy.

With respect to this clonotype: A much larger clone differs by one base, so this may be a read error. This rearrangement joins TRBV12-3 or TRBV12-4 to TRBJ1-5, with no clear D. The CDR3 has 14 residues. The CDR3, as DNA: TGTGCCGGCAGTTTGTTGTCTGGCAATCAGCCCCAGCATTTT. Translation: CAGSLLSGNQPQHF.

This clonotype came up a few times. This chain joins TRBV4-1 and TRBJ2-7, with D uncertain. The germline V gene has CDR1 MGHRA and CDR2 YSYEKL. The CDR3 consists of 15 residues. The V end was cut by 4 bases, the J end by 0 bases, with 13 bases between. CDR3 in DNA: TGCGCCAGCAGCCCGTTTCGGATCTTCTCCTACGAGCAGTACTTC. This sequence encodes CASSPFRIFSYEQYF.

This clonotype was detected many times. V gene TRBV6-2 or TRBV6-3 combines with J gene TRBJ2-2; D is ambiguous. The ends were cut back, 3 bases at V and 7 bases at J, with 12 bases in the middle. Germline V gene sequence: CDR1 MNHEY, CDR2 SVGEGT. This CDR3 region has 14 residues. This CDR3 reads CASSYGEAHGELFF. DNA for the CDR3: TGTGCCAGCAGTTATGGAGAAGCCCACGGGGAGCTGTTTTTT.

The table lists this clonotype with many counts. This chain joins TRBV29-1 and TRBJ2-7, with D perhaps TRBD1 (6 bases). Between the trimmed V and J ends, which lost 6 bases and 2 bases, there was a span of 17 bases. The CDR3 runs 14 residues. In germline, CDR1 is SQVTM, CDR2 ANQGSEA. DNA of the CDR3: TGCAGCGTGGTTGGACAGCCTTTCCCCTACGAGCAGTACTTC. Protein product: CSVVGQPFPYEQYF.

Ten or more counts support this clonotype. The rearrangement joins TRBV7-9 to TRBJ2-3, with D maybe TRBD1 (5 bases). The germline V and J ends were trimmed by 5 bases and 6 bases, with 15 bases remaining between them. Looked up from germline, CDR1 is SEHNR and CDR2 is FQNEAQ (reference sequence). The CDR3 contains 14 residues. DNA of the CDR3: TGTGCCAGCAGCGTAGGCGGCCAGGGCGATACGCAGTATTTT. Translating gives CASSVGGQGDTQYF.

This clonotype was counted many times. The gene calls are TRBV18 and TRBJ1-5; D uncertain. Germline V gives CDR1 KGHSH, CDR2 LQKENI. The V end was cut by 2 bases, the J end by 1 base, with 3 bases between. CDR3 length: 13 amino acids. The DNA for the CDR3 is TGTGCCAGCTCACCAACGAGCAATCAGCCCCAGCATTTT. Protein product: CASSPTSNQPQHF.

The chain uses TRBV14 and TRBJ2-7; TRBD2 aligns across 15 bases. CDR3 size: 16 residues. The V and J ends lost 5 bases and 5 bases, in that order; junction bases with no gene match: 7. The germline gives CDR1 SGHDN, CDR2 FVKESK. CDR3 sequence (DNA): TGTGCCAGCAGCTACTGGGGGACTAGCGGGAGGAACGAGCAGTACTTC. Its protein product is CASSYWGTSGRNEQYF.

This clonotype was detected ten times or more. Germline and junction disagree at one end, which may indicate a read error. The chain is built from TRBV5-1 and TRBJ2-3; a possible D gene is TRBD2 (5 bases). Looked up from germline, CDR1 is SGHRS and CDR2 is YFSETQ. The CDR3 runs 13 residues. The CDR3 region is CASSLSGTDTQYF. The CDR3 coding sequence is TGTGCCAGCAGTTTATCGGGGACAGATACGCAGTATTTT.

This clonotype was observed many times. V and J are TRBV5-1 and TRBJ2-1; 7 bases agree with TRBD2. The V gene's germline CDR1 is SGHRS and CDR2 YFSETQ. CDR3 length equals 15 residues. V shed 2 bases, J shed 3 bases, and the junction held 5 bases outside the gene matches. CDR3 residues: CASSLGRAGYNEQFF. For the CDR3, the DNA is TGCGCCAGCAGCTTAGGGAGGGCTGGCTACAATGAGCAGTTCTTC.

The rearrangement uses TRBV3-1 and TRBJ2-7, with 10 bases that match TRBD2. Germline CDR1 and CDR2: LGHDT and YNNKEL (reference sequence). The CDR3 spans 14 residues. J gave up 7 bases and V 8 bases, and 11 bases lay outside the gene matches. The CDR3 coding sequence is TGTGCCAGCGCACATTTACAAGCGGGAGGGGAGCAGTACTTC. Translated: CASAHLQAGGEQYF.

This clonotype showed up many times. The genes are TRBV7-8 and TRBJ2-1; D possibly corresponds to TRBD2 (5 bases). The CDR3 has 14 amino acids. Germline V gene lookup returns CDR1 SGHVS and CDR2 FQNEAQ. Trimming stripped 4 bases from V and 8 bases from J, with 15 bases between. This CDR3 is CASSYERAPYEQFF. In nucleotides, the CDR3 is TGTGCCAGCAGCTACGAGAGGGCTCCCTATGAGCAGTTCTTC.

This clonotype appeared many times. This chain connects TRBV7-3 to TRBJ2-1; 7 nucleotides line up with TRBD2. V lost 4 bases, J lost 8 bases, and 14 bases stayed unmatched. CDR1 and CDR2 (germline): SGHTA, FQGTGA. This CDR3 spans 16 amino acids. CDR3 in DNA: TGTGCCAGCAGCTCCCGGGTGGGGGGGAGTATCGATGAGCAGTTCTTC. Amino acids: CASSSRVGGSIDEQFF.

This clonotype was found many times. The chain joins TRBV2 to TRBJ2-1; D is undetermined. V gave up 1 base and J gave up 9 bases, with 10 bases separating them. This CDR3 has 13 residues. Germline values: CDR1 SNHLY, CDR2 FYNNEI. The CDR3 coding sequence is TGTGCCAGCAGTGAAGAGTCCAACTCTGAGCAGTTCTTC. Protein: CASSEESNSEQFF.

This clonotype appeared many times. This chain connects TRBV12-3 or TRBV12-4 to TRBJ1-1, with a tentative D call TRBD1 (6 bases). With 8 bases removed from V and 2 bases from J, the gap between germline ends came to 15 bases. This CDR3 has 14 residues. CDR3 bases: TGTGCCAGCGTAAACTCGGACAGTAACACTGAAGCTTTCTTT. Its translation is CASVNSDSNTEAFF.

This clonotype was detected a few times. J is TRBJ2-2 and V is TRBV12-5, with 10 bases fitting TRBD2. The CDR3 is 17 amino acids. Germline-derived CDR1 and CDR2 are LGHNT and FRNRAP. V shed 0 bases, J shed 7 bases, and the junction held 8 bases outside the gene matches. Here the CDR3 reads CASGLVPGGTSDGELFF. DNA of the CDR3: TGTGCTAGTGGTTTGGTACCCGGGGGGACTAGCGACGGGGAGCTGTTTTTT.

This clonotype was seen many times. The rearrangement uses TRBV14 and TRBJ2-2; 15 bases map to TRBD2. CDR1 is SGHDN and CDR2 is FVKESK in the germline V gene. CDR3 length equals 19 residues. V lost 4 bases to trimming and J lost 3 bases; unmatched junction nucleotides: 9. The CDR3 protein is CASSRSGLAGGPHTGELFF. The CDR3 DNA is TGTGCCAGCAGCCGAAGCGGACTAGCGGGAGGGCCTCACACCGGGGAGCTGTTTTTT.

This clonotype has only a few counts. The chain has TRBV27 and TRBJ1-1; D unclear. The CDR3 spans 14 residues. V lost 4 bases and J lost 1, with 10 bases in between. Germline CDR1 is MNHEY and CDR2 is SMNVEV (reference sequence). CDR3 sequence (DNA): TGTGCCAGCAGTTCTTGGGCTCAGAACACTGAAGCTTTCTTT. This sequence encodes CASSSWAQNTEAFF.

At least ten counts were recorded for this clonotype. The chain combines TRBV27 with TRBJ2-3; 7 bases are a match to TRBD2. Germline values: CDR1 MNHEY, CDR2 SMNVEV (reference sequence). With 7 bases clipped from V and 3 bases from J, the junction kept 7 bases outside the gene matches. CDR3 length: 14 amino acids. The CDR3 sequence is CASTTGGRTDTQYF. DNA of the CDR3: TGTGCCAGCACAACGGGAGGCCGGACAGATACGCAGTATTTT.

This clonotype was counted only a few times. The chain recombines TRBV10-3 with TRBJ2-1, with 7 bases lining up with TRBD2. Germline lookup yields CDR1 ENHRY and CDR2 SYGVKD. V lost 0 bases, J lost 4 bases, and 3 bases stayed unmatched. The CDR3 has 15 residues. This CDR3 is CAISESAGVYNEQFF. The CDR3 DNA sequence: TGTGCCATCAGTGAGTCGGCGGGAGTTTACAATGAGCAGTTCTTC.

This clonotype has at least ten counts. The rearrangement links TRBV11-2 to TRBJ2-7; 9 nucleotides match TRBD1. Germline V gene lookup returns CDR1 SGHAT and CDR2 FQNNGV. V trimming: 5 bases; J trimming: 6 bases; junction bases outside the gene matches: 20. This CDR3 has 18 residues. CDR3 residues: CASSRGFWDREVWGEQYF. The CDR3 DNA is TGTGCCAGCAGCAGGGGGTTTTGGGACAGGGAGGTTTGGGGCGAGCAGTACTTC.

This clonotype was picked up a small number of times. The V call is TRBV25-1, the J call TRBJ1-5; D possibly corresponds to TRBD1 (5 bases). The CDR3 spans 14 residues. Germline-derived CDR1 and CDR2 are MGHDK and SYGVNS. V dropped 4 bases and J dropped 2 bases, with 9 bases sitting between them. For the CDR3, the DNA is TGTGCCAGCAGTGCCCGGGGGGGCAATCAGCCCCAGCATTTT. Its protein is CASSARGGNQPQHF. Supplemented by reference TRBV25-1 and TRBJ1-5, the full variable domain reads EADIYQTPRYLVIGTGKKITLECSQTMGHDKMYWYQQDPGMELHLIHYSYGVNSTEKGDLSSESTVSRIRTEHFPLTLESARPSHTSQYLCASSARGGNQPQHFGDGTRLSIL.

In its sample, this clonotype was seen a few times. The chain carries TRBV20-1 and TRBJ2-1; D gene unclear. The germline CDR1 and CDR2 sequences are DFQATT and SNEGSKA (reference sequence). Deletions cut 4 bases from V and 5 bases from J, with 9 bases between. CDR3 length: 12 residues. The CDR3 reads CSAKGPDNEQFF. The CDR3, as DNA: TGCAGTGCTAAAGGGCCCGACAATGAGCAGTTCTTC.

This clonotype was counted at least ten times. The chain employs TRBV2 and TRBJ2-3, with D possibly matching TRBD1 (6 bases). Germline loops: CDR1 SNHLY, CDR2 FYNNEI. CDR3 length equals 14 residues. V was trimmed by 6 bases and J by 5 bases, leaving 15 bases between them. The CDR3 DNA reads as TGTGCCAGCAGACCAACAGGGTACGGAGATACGCAGTATTTT. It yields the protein CASRPTGYGDTQYF. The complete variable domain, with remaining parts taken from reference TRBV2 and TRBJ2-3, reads EPEVTQTPSHQVTQMGQEVILRCVPISNHLYFYWYRQILGQKVEFLVSFYNNEISEKSEIFDDQFSVERPDGSNFTLKIRSTKLEDSAMYFCASRPTGYGDTQYFGPGTRLTVL.

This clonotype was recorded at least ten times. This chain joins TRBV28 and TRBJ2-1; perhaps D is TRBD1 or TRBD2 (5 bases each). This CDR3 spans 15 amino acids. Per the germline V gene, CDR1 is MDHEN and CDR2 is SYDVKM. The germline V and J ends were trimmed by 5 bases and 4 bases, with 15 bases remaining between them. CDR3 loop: CASSVGAPKYNEQFF. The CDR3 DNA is TGTGCCAGCAGTGTCGGGGCTCCGAAATACAATGAGCAGTTCTTC.

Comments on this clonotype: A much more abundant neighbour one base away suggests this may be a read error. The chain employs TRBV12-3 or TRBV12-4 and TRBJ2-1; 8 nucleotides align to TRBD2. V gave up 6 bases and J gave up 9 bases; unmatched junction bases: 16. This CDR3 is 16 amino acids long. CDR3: CASSSPREALGTEQFF. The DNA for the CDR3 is TGTGCCAGCAGCTCGCCGCGGGAGGCCCTTGGTACTGAGCAGTTCTTC.

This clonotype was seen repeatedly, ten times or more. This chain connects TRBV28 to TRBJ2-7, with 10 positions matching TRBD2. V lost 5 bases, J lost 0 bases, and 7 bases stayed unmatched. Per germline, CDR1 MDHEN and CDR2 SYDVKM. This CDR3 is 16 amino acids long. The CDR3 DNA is TGTGCCAGCAGTCAAGGACTAGCGGACACCTCCTACGAGCAGTACTTC. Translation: CASSQGLADTSYEQYF.

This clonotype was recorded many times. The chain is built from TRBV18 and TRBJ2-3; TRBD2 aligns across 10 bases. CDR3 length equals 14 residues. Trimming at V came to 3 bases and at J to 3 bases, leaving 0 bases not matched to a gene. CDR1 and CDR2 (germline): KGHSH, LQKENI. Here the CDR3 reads CASSPGLATDTQYF. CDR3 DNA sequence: TGTGCCAGCTCACCGGGACTAGCGACAGATACGCAGTATTTT.